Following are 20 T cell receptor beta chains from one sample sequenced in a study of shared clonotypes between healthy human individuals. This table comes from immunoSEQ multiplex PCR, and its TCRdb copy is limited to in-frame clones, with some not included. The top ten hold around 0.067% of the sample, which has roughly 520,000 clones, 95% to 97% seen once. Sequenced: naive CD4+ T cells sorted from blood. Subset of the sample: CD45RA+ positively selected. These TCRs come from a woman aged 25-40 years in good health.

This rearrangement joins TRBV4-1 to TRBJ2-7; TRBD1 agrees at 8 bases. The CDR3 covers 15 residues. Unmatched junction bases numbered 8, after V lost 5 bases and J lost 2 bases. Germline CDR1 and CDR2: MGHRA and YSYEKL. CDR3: CASSTPGTGTYEQYF. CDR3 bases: TGCGCCAGCAGCACCCCCGGGACAGGTACCTACGAGCAGTACTTC.

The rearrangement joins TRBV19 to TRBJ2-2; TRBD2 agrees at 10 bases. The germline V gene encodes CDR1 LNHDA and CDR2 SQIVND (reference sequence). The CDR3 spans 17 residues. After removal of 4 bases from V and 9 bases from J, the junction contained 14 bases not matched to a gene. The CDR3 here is CASSTLLAGGLRRELFF. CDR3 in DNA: TGTGCCAGTAGTACACTCTTAGCGGGAGGCCTTCGCCGGGAGCTGTTTTTT. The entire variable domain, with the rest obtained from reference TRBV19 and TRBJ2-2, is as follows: DGGITQSPKYLFRKEGQNVTLSCEQNLNHDAMYWYRQDPGQGLRLIYYSQIVNDFQKGDIAEGYSVSREKKESFPLTVTSAQKNPTAFYLCASSTLLAGGLRRELFFGEGSRLTVL.

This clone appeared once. The chain's CDR3 is CASRPQTGVLGEQYF. The CDR3 DNA is TGTGCCAGCAGACCACAGACAGGGGTCCTAGGCGAGCAGTACTTC. J is TRBJ2-7 and V is TRBV2; the match to TRBD1 covers 8 bases. This CDR3 spans 15 amino acids. Germline CDR1 and CDR2: SNHLY and FYNNEI. Germline trimming cut 6 bases from V and 6 bases from J; bases unmatched to any gene: 13.

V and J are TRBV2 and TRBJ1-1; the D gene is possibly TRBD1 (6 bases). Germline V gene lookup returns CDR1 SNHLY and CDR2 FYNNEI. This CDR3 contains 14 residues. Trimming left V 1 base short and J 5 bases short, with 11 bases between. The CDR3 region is CASSEGRRGTEAFF. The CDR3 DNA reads TGTGCCAGCAGTGAAGGTCGGAGGGGGACTGAAGCTTTCTTT.

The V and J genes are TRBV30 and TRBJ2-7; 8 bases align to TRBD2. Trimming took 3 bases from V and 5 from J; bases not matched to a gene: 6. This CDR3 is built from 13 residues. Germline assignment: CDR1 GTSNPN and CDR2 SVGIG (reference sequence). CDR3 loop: CAWSETSDHEQYF. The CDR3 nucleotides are TGTGCCTGGAGCGAGACTAGCGACCACGAGCAGTACTTC.

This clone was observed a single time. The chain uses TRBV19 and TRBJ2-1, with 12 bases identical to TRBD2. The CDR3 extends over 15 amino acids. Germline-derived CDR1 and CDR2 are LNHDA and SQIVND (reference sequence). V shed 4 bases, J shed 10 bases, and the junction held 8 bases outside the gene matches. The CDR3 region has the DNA TGTGCCAGTAGTAGGACTAGCGGGATTCTGGGGGAGCAGTTCTTC. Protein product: CASSRTSGILGEQFF.

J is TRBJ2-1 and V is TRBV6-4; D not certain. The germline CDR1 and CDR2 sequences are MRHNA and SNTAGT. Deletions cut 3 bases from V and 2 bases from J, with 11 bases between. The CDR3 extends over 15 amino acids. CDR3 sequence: CASSELSGTYNEQFF. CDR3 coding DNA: TGTGCCAGCAGTGAATTAAGTGGGACCTACAATGAGCAGTTCTTC.

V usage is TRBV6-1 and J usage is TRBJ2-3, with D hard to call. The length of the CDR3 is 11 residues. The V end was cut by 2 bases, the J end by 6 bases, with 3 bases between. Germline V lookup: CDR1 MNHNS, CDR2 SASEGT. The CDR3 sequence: CASSELDTQYF. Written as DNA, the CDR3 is TGTGCCAGCAGTGAATTGGATACGCAGTATTTT.

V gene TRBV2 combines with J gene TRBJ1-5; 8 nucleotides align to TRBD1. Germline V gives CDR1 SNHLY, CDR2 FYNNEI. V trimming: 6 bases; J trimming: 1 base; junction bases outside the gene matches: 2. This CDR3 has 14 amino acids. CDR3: CASRDRESNQPQHF. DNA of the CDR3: TGTGCCAGCAGGGACAGGGAAAGCAATCAGCCCCAGCATTTT.

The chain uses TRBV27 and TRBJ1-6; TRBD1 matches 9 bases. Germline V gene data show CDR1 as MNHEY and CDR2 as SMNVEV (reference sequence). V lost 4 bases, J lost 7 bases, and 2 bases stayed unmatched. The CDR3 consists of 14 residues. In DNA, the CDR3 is TGTGCCAGCAGTTGGGGACAGGGCAATTCACCCCTCCACTTT. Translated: CASSWGQGNSPLHF.

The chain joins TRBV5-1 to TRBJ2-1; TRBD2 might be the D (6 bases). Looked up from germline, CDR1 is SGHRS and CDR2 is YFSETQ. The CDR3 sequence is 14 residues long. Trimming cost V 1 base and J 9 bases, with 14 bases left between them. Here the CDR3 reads CASSLNGRVGEQFF. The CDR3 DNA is TGCGCCAGCAGCTTGAACGGGAGAGTCGGTGAGCAGTTCTTC.

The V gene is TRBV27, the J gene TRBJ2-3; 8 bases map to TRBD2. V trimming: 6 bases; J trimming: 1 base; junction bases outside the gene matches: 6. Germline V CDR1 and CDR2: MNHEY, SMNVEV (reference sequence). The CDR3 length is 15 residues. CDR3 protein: CASSGGAGRTDTQYF. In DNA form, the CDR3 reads TGTGCCAGCAGCGGGGGGGCGGGACGCACAGATACGCAGTATTTT.

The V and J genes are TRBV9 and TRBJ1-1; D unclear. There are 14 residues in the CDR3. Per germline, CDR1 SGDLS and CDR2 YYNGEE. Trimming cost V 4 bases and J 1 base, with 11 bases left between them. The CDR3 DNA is TGTGCCAGCAGCCCCTATGGGAGGAACACTGAAGCTTTCTTT. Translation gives CASSPYGRNTEAFF.

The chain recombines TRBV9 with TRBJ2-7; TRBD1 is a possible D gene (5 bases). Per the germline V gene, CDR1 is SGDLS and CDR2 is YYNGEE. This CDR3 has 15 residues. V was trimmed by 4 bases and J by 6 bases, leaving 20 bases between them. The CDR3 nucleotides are TGTGCCAGCAGCTCAGGAGACTCAAAAGGGGTCGAGCAGTACTTC. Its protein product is CASSSGDSKGVEQYF.

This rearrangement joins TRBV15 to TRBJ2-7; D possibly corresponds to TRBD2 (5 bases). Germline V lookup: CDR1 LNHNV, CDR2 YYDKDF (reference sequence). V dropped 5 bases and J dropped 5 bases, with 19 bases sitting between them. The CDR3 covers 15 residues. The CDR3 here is CATSSRTLTGNEQYF. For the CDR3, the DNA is TGTGCCACCAGCTCTCGGACCCTCACCGGGAACGAGCAGTACTTC.

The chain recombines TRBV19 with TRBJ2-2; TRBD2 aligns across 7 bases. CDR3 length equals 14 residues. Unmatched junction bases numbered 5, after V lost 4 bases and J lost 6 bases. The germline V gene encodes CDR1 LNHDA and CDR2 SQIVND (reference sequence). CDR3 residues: CASSTMRGSGELFF. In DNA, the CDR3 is TGTGCCAGTAGTACAATGCGGGGGTCCGGGGAGCTGTTTTTT.

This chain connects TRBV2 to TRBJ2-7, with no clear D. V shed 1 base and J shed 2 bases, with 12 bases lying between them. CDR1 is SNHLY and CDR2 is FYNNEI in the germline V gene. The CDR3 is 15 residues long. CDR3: CASSEEGHIPYEQYF. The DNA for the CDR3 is TGTGCCAGCAGTGAAGAGGGCCATATACCCTACGAGCAGTACTTC.

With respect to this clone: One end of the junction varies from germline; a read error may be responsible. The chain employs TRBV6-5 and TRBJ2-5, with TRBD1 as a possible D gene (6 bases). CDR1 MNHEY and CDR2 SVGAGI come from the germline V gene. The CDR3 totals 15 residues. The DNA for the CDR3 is TGTGCCAGTAGTTTCACCAATCAGGGGCAAGAGACCCAGTACTTC. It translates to CASSFTNQGQETQYF.

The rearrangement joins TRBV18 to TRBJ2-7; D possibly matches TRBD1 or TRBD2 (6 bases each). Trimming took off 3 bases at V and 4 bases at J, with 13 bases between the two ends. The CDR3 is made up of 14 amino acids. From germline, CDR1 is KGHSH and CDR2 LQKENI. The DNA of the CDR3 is TGTGCCAGCTCACCGTCGGGGGCGGAATACGAGCAGTACTTC. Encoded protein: CASSPSGAEYEQYF.

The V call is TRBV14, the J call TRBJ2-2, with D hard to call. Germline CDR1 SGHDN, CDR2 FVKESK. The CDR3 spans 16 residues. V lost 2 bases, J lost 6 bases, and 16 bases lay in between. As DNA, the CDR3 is TGTGCCAGCAGCCAATTTGGGGTTAATAGTCCCGGGGAGCTGTTTTTT. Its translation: CASSQFGVNSPGELFF.